This T cell receptor beta chain was identified in a study of blood T cell repertoires in COVID-19. Study details: Acute and convalescent COVID-19 specimens originated in the United States, Italy and Spain. The cDNA or gDNA used as material had been derived from T cells, B-cell-depleted T cells, or PBMCs.

The CDR3 is made up of 14 amino acids. V dropped 4 bases and J dropped 2 bases, with 13 bases sitting between them. Germline V gene lookup returns CDR1 SGDLS and CDR2 YYNGEE. Original handling: Estimated nucleated cell counts came from reference gene primer amplification. TCRdb's copy holds only in-frame clones and misses some; the assay was immunoSEQ multiplex PCR. V, J and clone size derive from that table, while D and trimming were established from the DNA sequence. The table lists about 50,000 clones, around 80% of them singletons. The genes are TRBV9 and TRBJ2-7; tentatively, D is TRBD1 (5 bases). The sequencing input was peripheral blood. The receptor was isolated from a human donor in a cohort sampled during active COVID-19. This chain's CDR3 is CASSPGQGTYEQYF. CDR3 sequence (DNA): TGTGCCAGCAGCCCGGGCCAGGGCACCTACGAGCAGTACTTC.